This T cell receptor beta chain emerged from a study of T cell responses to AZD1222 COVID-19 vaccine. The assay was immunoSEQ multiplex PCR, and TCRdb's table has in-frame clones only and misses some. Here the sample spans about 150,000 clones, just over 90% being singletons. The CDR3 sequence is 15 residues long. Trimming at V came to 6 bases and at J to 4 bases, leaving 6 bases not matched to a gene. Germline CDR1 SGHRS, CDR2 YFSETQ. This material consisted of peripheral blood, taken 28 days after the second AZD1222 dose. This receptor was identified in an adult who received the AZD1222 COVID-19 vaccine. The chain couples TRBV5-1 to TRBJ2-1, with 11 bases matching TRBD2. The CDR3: CASNPTSGGYNEQFF. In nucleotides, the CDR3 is TGCGCCAGCAACCCAACTAGCGGGGGATACAATGAGCAGTTCTTC.